The present T cell receptor beta chain was sequenced within a study of T cell responses to AZD1222 COVID-19 vaccine. Findings and limits, study-wide: Among the donors, most were white British and more were female, and clonal diversity was possibly underestimated. The repertoires were collected only after the peak T cell response.

Details on this clone: The target antigen is unknown.

Measured with immunoSEQ multiplex PCR; TCRdb has only the in-frame clones, and not every one. The sample holds some 150,000 clones; 88% are singletons and the top ten take 5% to 6.5%. Per the germline V gene, CDR1 is MDHEN and CDR2 is SYDVKM. The CDR3 loop spans 14 amino acids. With 7 bases removed from V and 5 bases from J, the gap between germline ends came to 15 bases. This chain connects TRBV28 to TRBJ2-1, with D possibly matching TRBD2 (6 bases). The receptor comes from an adult who received the MenACWY meningococcal vaccine as a control. The source material was peripheral blood, sampled 28 days after the second dose of the MenACWY control vaccine. The CDR3 bases are TGTGCCAGCAAACTTACTACTAGCCACAATGAGCAGTTCTTC. It yields the protein CASKLTTSHNEQFF.